This T cell receptor beta chain was identified during a study of T cells in Graves' hyperthyroidism and ophthalmopathy. Study-wide findings and caveats: Stable hyperthyroidism was separated from ophthalmopathy by a model based on 13 V-J features.

This clonotype has ten or more counts. Its antigen is as yet unknown. Isolation of PBMCs was performed on around 9.4 ml fresh peripheral blood. TCR beta CDR3 regions were amplified from RNA transcripts. First-round RT-PCR of the TCR CDR3 relied on the HTBI primer set. MiXCR was run by TCRdb on the multiplex PCR reads, yielding one entry per CDR3 protein. The sample holds about 420,000 distinct CDR3 sequences, about a sixth seen once. CDR1 is MNHNS and CDR2 is SASEGT in the germline V gene. The CDR3 covers 14 residues. The junction had 9 bases not matched to a gene; V was cut back by 6 bases and J by 6 bases.

The TCR sequence derives from a young woman with Graves' hyperthyroidism. V gene TRBV6-1 combines with J gene TRBJ2-7, with 9 bases matching TRBD1. The sample comprised blood. In DNA form, the CDR3 reads TGTGCCAGCAGCTCGGGACAGGGTCCCCTCGAGCAGTACTTC. This codes for CASSSGQGPLEQYF.